The 6 T cell receptor beta chains below were found in one sample sequenced in a study of shared clonotypes between healthy human individuals. Method: immunoSEQ multiplex PCR; TCRdb's copy keeps in-frame clones and lacks some. The sample has 1.5 million to 1.9 million clones, 95% to 99% seen once. Sequences were obtained from naive CD4+ T cells sorted from blood. The subset was: CD45RA+ positively selected. All receptors come from a man aged 25 to 45 in good health.

The chain couples TRBV6-1 to TRBJ2-5, with 16 bases aligning to TRBD2. CDR1 is MNHNS, CDR2 SASEGT, per germline. The ends lost 11 bases at V and 11 bases at J; junction bases unmatched: 14. The CDR3 covers 15 residues. The CDR3 DNA reads as TGTGCCTCCAGGGCAGGGACTAGCGGGAGGGGTGTACAGTACTTC. This codes for CASRAGTSGRGVQYF.

This sequence joins TRBV30 and TRBJ2-1; TRBD1 is a possible D gene (6 bases). CDR1 and CDR2 from the germline V gene are GTSNPN and SVGIG (reference sequence). The CDR3 has 15 residues. The V and J ends lost 4 bases and 2 bases respectively, with 15 bases between them. CDR3 bases: TGTGCCTGGACCCTGACAGGCCTAACCTACAATGAGCAGTTCTTC. It codes for CAWTLTGLTYNEQFF. Variable domain in full (rest from reference TRBV30 and TRBJ2-1): SQTIHQWPATLVQPVGSPLSLECTVEGTSNPNLYWYRQAAGRGLQLLFYSVGIGQISSEVPQNLSASRPQDRQFILSSKKLLLSDSGFYLCAWTLTGLTYNEQFFGPGTRLTVL.

This clone appeared a single time. This sequence joins TRBV5-8 and TRBJ1-2; D might be TRBD1 (5 bases). Germline V gene sequence: CDR1 SGHTS, CDR2 YDEGEE. The CDR3 extends over 14 amino acids. V lost 1 base to trimming and J lost 7 bases, with 14 bases between them. Here the CDR3 reads CASSLSGGFGGYTF. The DNA for the CDR3 is TGTGCCAGCAGCTTGAGTGGGGGATTTGGTGGCTACACCTTC.

The rearrangement joins TRBV7-2 to TRBJ2-1; TRBD2 matches 9 bases. Germline lookup yields CDR1 SGHTA and CDR2 FQGNSA. After removal of 2 bases from V and 2 bases from J, the junction contained 4 bases not matched to a gene. This CDR3 spans 16 amino acids. The CDR3 DNA sequence: TGTGCCAGCAGCTTACTAAGCGGGAGGCCCTACAATGAGCAGTTCTTC. Residues: CASSLLSGRPYNEQFF.

J is TRBJ2-1 and V is TRBV7-3; D not resolved. Between the trimmed V and J ends, which lost 2 bases and 3 bases, there was a span of 14 bases. The CDR3 runs 16 residues. In germline, CDR1 is SGHTA, CDR2 FQGTGA. The CDR3 nucleotides are TGTGCCAGCAGCTTAGACGGCCTTTCCCTCTACAATGAGCAGTTCTTC. Its translation: CASSLDGLSLYNEQFF. Combining the CDR3 with reference TRBV7-3 and TRBJ2-1 gives the whole variable domain GAGVSQTPSNKVTEKGKYVELRCDPISGHTALYWYRQSLGQGPEFLIYFQGTGAADDSGLPNDRFFAVRPEGSVSTLKIQRTERGDSAVYLCASSLDGLSLYNEQFFGPGTRLTVL.

The V call is TRBV7-2, the J call TRBJ2-4; tentatively, D is TRBD1 or TRBD2 (6 bases each). V lost 5 bases to trimming and J lost 7 bases, with 18 bases between them. There are 15 residues in the CDR3. Germline V gene sequence: CDR1 SGHTA, CDR2 FQGNSA. The CDR3 is CASSRGGTPQNIQYF. The CDR3 DNA reads TGTGCCAGCAGCCGAGGGGGGACCCCCCAGAACATTCAGTACTTC.